This TCR beta chain was retrieved from a study of shared clonotypes between healthy human individuals. Study-level information: The cohort comprised two women and a few men. Their ages spanned 18 to 49 years.

Per sorted-subset replicate PCR, input was approximately 0.2 ug DNA, representing around 29,000 T cell genomes. Repertoires were generated with immunoSEQ multiplex PCR, while TCRdb's copy carries only in-frame clones and drops some. The profile shows a few hundred thousand clones, around 95% of them singletons. CD45RO negativity and positive selection for CCR7 defined naive CD8 cells, a population that excluded terminally differentiated effector memory CD45RA+ cells. The CDR3 runs to 15 residues. V lost 4 bases, J lost 3 bases, and 16 bases lay in between. The germline V gene has CDR1 SGHDN and CDR2 FVKESK.

This clonotype was obtained from a young woman in good health. The sequencing input was naive CD8+ T cells sorted from blood. This rearrangement joins TRBV14 to TRBJ2-7, with unresolved D. In DNA form, the CDR3 reads TGTGCCAGCAGCCCGCCGGGTCGTGGCCACTACGAGCAGTACTTC. Translation: CASSPPGRGHYEQYF. Complete variable domain (other parts from reference TRBV14 and TRBJ2-7): EAGVTQFPSHSVIEKGQTVTLRCDPISGHDNLYWYRRVMGKEIKFLLHFVKESKQDESGMPNNRFLAERTGGTYSTLKVQPAELEDSGVYFCASSPPGRGHYEQYFGPGTRLTVT.